The rows below give T cell receptor beta chains drawn from one sample of a study of T cells in Graves' hyperthyroidism and ophthalmopathy. In TCRdb, the multiplex PCR reads were re-called with MiXCR into one record per CDR3 protein. Of roughly 530,000 distinct CDR3 sequences listed, about 15% are singletons. The sequencing sample was made of blood. Receptors were obtained from a young woman with Graves' ophthalmopathy. CDR3s include the opening cysteine and the closing phenylalanine or tryptophan. Fields, in order: J gene, D gene, V gene, clone size, CDR3 DNA, CDR3 protein. A D gene is named only where the DNA matches it firmly. Size values are once, few and many counts, or a class for expanded clones, and some rows have none.

J gene: TRBJ2-4
D gene: TRBD1
V gene: TRBV13
clone size: NA
CDR3 DNA: TGTGCCAGCAGCTTATTAACAGGGGAAGACAAAAACATTCAGTACTTC
CDR3 protein: CASSLLTGEDKNIQYF

J gene: TRBJ1-1
D gene: TRBD1
V gene: TRBV28
clone size: many
CDR3 DNA: TGTGCCAGCAGGGGGACAGCGAGGGTTAACACTGAAGCTTTCTTT
CDR3 protein: CASRGTARVNTEAFF

J gene: TRBJ2-7
D gene: TRBD1
V gene: TRBV27
clone size: NA
CDR3 DNA: TGTGCCAGCAGTCCAACCGGGACAGGGAGGGAGCAGTACTTC
CDR3 protein: CASSPTGTGREQYF

J gene: TRBJ2-7
D gene: NA
V gene: TRBV28
clone size: NA
CDR3 DNA: TGTGCCAGCAGTTCGGAAGGGGGCTACGAGCAGTACTTC
CDR3 protein: CASSSEGGYEQYF

J gene: TRBJ1-2
D gene: NA
V gene: TRBV24-1
clone size: NA
CDR3 DNA: TGTGCCACCAGCCCCTTGGGGGGTAGTGGCTACACCTTC
CDR3 protein: CATSPLGGSGYTF

J gene: TRBJ1-2
D gene: NA
V gene: TRBV28
clone size: many
CDR3 DNA: TGTGCCAGCAGTAACCCCACCTATGGCTACACCTTC
CDR3 protein: CASSNPTYGYTF

J gene: TRBJ1-1
D gene: NA
V gene: TRBV20-1
clone size: NA
CDR3 DNA: TGCAGTGCTAGAGGCGGGGTTACTTCTAAGGCTGAAGCTTTCTTT
CDR3 protein: CSARGGVTSKAEAFF

J gene: TRBJ2-1
D gene: NA
V gene: TRBV19
clone size: few
CDR3 DNA: TGTGCCAGTACCTCTTTAGGGGGAGTAATTGAGCAGTTCTTC
CDR3 protein: CASTSLGGVIEQFF

J gene: TRBJ2-2
D gene: TRBD1
V gene: TRBV12-3/TRBV12-4
clone size: NA
CDR3 DNA: TGTGCCAGCAGTCCTAGGACAGGGAGCACCGGGGAGCTGCTTTTT
CDR3 protein: CASSPRTGSTGELLF

J gene: TRBJ1-1
D gene: NA
V gene: TRBV7-6
clone size: NA
CDR3 DNA: TGTGCCAGCGTCAGGGGTTTAGGGGACACTGGAGCTTTCTTT
CDR3 protein: CASVRGLGDTGAFF

J gene: TRBJ2-7
D gene: NA
V gene: TRBV28
clone size: NA
CDR3 DNA: TGTGCCAGCAGTTCGTCTACAACAGGGTACTACGAGCAGTACTTC
CDR3 protein: CASSSSTTGYYEQYF

J gene: TRBJ2-2
D gene: NA
V gene: TRBV5-1
clone size: many
CDR3 DNA: TGCGCCAGCAGCTTGAAGGACACCGGGGAGCTGTTTTTT
CDR3 protein: CASSLKDTGELFF

J gene: TRBJ1-3
D gene: NA
V gene: TRBV4-2
clone size: NA
CDR3 DNA: TGTGCCAGCAGCCAAGAGGGTCAGGGGAATGGAAACACCATATATTTT
CDR3 protein: CASSQEGQGNGNTIYF

J gene: TRBJ1-2
D gene: NA
V gene: TRBV28
clone size: few
CDR3 DNA: TGTGCCAGCAGTGATCCGGGACTGGGGGTGGGCTACACCTTC
CDR3 protein: CASSDPGLGVGYTF

J gene: TRBJ1-5
D gene: NA
V gene: TRBV27
clone size: NA
CDR3 DNA: TGTGCCAGCAGTTTATTCGCCCAGGGGAGCGATCAGCCCCAGCATTTT
CDR3 protein: CASSLFAQGSDQPQHF

J gene: TRBJ2-4
D gene: NA
V gene: TRBV13
clone size: NA
CDR3 DNA: TGTGCCAGCAGTTCGGCAGGGGAACCAGGAAACATTCAGTACTTC
CDR3 protein: CASSSAGEPGNIQYF

J gene: TRBJ2-2
D gene: NA
V gene: TRBV29-1
clone size: many
CDR3 DNA: TGCAGCTCACGTTATGCGACCGGGGAGCTGTTTTTT
CDR3 protein: CSSRYATGELFF

J gene: TRBJ2-3
D gene: TRBD1
V gene: TRBV20-1
clone size: many
CDR3 DNA: TGCAGTGCTTGGGACAGCAGCACAGATACGCAGTATTTT
CDR3 protein: CSAWDSSTDTQYF

J gene: TRBJ1-5
D gene: NA
V gene: TRBV19
clone size: once
CDR3 DNA: TGTGCCAGTAAGGAGGGGACGAGCAATCAGCCCCAGCATTTT
CDR3 protein: CASKEGTSNQPQHF

J gene: TRBJ2-1
D gene: NA
V gene: TRBV6-1
clone size: NA
CDR3 DNA: TGTGCCAGCAGGGCCTTCTCCGATGAGCAGTTCTTC
CDR3 protein: CASRAFSDEQFF

J gene: TRBJ2-7
D gene: TRBD1
V gene: TRBV9
clone size: few
CDR3 DNA: TGTGCCAGCAGCGTAGACCGGACAGGGAACTACGAGCAGTACTTC
CDR3 protein: CASSVDRTGNYEQYF

J gene: TRBJ1-2
D gene: NA
V gene: TRBV29-1
clone size: few
CDR3 DNA: TGCAGCGTTGAATCCGGGGAGATAGCTAACTATGGCTACACCTTC
CDR3 protein: CSVESGEIANYGYTF

J gene: TRBJ2-7
D gene: TRBD1
V gene: TRBV9
clone size: few
CDR3 DNA: TGTGCCAGCAGCGCCCGGGACAGGACCTACGAGCAGTACTTC
CDR3 protein: CASSARDRTYEQYF

J gene: TRBJ2-3
D gene: TRBD2
V gene: TRBV15
clone size: NA
CDR3 DNA: TGTGCCACCAGCACACGGACTAGCGGCACAGATACGCAGTATTTT
CDR3 protein: CATSTRTSGTDTQYF

J gene: TRBJ2-3
D gene: NA
V gene: TRBV25-1
clone size: many
CDR3 DNA: TGTGCCAGCAGTGCCTACACAGATACGCAGTATTTT
CDR3 protein: CASSAYTDTQYF

J gene: TRBJ2-2
D gene: TRBD2
V gene: TRBV28
clone size: few
CDR3 DNA: TGTGCCAGCAGCCCCCCGACTAGCGGGGGAGCCATAGGGGAGCTGTTTTTT
CDR3 protein: CASSPPTSGGAIGELFF

J gene: TRBJ1-2
D gene: TRBD1
V gene: TRBV6-1
clone size: NA
CDR3 DNA: TGTGCCAGCCGGGACAGGGGGCGCTTCGAAGCCTATGGCTACACCTTC
CDR3 protein: CASRDRGRFEAYGYTF

J gene: TRBJ1-2
D gene: NA
V gene: TRBV27
clone size: many
CDR3 DNA: TGTGCCAGCACCACTACAGGGCATCCTAACTATGGCTACACCTTC
CDR3 protein: CASTTTGHPNYGYTF

J gene: TRBJ1-5
D gene: NA
V gene: TRBV6-1
clone size: many
CDR3 DNA: TGTGCCAGTTCCACAGGCACCAATCAGCCCCAGCATTTT
CDR3 protein: CASSTGTNQPQHF

J gene: TRBJ2-7
D gene: TRBD2
V gene: TRBV20-1
clone size: many
CDR3 DNA: TGCAGTGCTCTAGCGGACGTCTCCTACGAGCAGTACTTC
CDR3 protein: CSALADVSYEQYF

J gene: TRBJ2-7
D gene: TRBD2
V gene: TRBV12-3/TRBV12-4
clone size: NA
CDR3 DNA: TGTGCCAGCAGTTTAGCTCTGGGGACTAGTAACGAGCAGTACTTC
CDR3 protein: CASSLALGTSNEQYF

J gene: TRBJ2-1
D gene: TRBD1
V gene: TRBV6-1
clone size: many
CDR3 DNA: TGTGCCAGCAGTGAATTAACAGGGGGTGTTAATGAGCAGTTCTTC
CDR3 protein: CASSELTGGVNEQFF

J gene: TRBJ2-3
D gene: TRBD1
V gene: TRBV27
clone size: many
CDR3 DNA: TGTGCCAGCAGTGTCTCTCGGACAGGGATAGTTCCAACAGCGGCGGATACGCAGTATTTT
CDR3 protein: CASSVSRTGIVPTAADTQYF

J gene: TRBJ2-7
D gene: NA
V gene: TRBV28
clone size: many
CDR3 DNA: TGTGCCAGCTTAGGGTCCGGACGCTACGAGCAGTACTTC
CDR3 protein: CASLGSGRYEQYF

J gene: TRBJ2-3
D gene: TRBD2
V gene: TRBV3-1
clone size: many
CDR3 DNA: TGTGCCAGCAGCCCGTCAGCGGGAGCCACGGATACGCAGTATTTT
CDR3 protein: CASSPSAGATDTQYF